Each of the 15 T cell receptor beta chains below was sequenced from the same sample in a study of CD8+ T cells in alopecia areata. Sequencing templates came from extracted RNA that was reverse transcribed into cDNA. The method was immunoSEQ multiplex PCR; TCRdb's version includes in-frame clones alone and lacks a portion of them. The table has 140,000 to 150,000 clones, less than 70% seen once. Treatment of the sample: oral pan-JAK inhibitor, 5-10 mg twice daily. This material consisted of CD8+ T cells sorted from blood, taken at week 4, from a patient treated with tofacitinib. These receptors all stem from a human donor with alopecia areata.

The CDR3 sequence is CASIPQPGDQPQHF. The CDR3 DNA reads TGTGCCAGCATCCCGCAACCGGGCGATCAGCCCCAGCATTTT. The J gene is TRBJ1-5, the V gene TRBV7-8; D gene ambiguous. The V gene lost 7 bases and the J gene lost 5 bases, with 15 bases spanning the gap. The CDR3 consists of 14 residues. Germline lookup yields CDR1 SGHVS and CDR2 FQNEAQ.

The chain uses TRBV4-1 and TRBJ2-1; TRBD1 is a possible D gene (6 bases). The germline CDR1 and CDR2 sequences are MGHRA and YSYEKL. With 3 bases removed from V and 0 bases from J, the gap between germline ends came to 15 bases. The length of the CDR3 is 17 residues. CDR3 amino acids: CASSHRAGASSYNEQFF. Here the CDR3 DNA reads TGCGCCAGCAGCCACCGGGCAGGGGCCAGCTCCTACAATGAGCAGTTCTTC.

The chain joins TRBV5-6 to TRBJ1-1, with a weak D call TRBD1 (5 bases). Looked up from germline, CDR1 is SGHDT and CDR2 is YYEEEE. The CDR3 has 13 amino acids. V was shortened by 3 bases and J by 2 bases, with 8 bases between the two germline ends. CDR3 sequence reads: CASSWGQNTEAFF. As DNA, the CDR3 is TGTGCCAGCAGCTGGGGCCAAAACACTGAAGCTTTCTTT.

This clone was recorded only once. This chain joins TRBV13 and TRBJ1-2; D remains unclear. Germline CDR1 is PRHDT and CDR2 is FYEKMQ (reference sequence). The V end lost 6 bases, the J end lost 7 bases, and 15 bases lay between the germline ends. The CDR3 extends over 13 amino acids. The CDR3: CASSPGRLGGYTF. In DNA, the CDR3 is TGTGCCAGCAGTCCGGGCCGGCTGGGTGGCTACACCTTC. Drawing the rest from reference TRBV13 and TRBJ1-2, the complete variable domain is AAGVIQSPRHLIKEKRETATLKCYPIPRHDTVYWYQQGPGQDPQFLISFYEKMQSDKGSIPDRFSAQQFSDYHSELNMSSLELGDSALYFCASSPGRLGGYTFGSGTRLTVV.

V usage is TRBV27 and J usage is TRBJ2-7; 8 nucleotides agree with TRBD1. Germline CDR1 reads MNHEY; CDR2 reads SMNVEV (reference sequence). The V gene end was trimmed by 6 bases and the J gene end by 2 bases; junction bases not matched to a gene: 6. This CDR3 comprises 14 residues. The CDR3 region has the DNA TGTGCCAGCAGGACTCAGGGGGCGGCCTACGAGCAGTACTTC. Protein: CASRTQGAAYEQYF.

The rearrangement joins TRBV30 to TRBJ1-2, with no clear D. The germline gives CDR1 GTSNPN, CDR2 SVGIG (reference sequence). Trimming removed 0 bases from V and 8 bases from J, with 7 bases in between. There are 11 residues in the CDR3. The CDR3 here is CAWSVTGGYTF. CDR3 sequence (DNA): TGTGCCTGGAGTGTAACCGGGGGCTACACCTTC.

The V gene is TRBV7-9, the J gene TRBJ2-7; D is uncertain. Trimming cost V 4 bases and J 4 bases, with 17 bases left between them. The germline gives CDR1 SEHNR, CDR2 FQNEAQ (reference sequence). The CDR3 runs 15 residues. The CDR3 reads CASSSYRTGAYEQYF. The CDR3 DNA reads TGTGCCAGCAGCTCCTACCGTACGGGCGCGTACGAGCAGTACTTC.

A note on this clone: Other DNA sequences within the sample encode an identical CDR3. The chain employs TRBV6-5 and TRBJ1-1, with TRBD1 matching over 7 bases. This CDR3 is 14 amino acids long. Germline CDR1 reads MNHEY; CDR2 reads SVGAGI. J lost 5 bases, V lost 2 bases, and 5 bases had no gene match. CDR3 protein: CASSYEQGGTEAFF. CDR3 in DNA: TGTGCCAGCAGTTACGAGCAGGGGGGTACTGAAGCTTTCTTT.

The gene calls are TRBV7-9 and TRBJ2-7; the match to TRBD1 covers 9 bases. This CDR3 is built from 14 residues. J gave up 4 bases and V 4 bases, and 5 bases lay outside the gene matches. CDR1 and CDR2 from the germline V gene are SEHNR and FQNEAQ (reference sequence). The CDR3 sequence: CASSYSGTGYEQYF. CDR3 nucleotides: TGTGCCAGCAGCTACTCGGGGACAGGGTACGAGCAGTACTTC.

This clone was recorded a few times. The V and J genes are TRBV25-1 and TRBJ2-7, with 8 bases identical to TRBD1. Germline lookup yields CDR1 MGHDK and CDR2 SYGVNS. The V gene end was trimmed by 10 bases and the J gene end by 7 bases; junction bases not matched to a gene: 15. The CDR3 consists of 14 residues. CDR3 region: CATSGQGALSEQYF. The CDR3 DNA sequence: TGTGCCACATCAGGGCAGGGGGCCTTGTCTGAGCAGTACTTC.

This sequence joins TRBV10-3 and TRBJ2-1; TRBD1 might be the D (5 bases). In germline, CDR1 is ENHRY, CDR2 SYGVKD. V lost 3 bases to trimming and J lost 8 bases, with 8 bases between them. The CDR3 contains 12 residues. CDR3: CAISEIGDEQFF. The CDR3 bases are TGTGCCATCAGTGAAATAGGGGATGAGCAGTTCTTC.

The chain is built from TRBV30 and TRBJ2-7, with D tentatively TRBD1 (5 bases). Trimming shortened V by 1 base and J by 2 bases, and 15 bases separated the two germline ends. From germline, CDR1 is GTSNPN and CDR2 SVGIG (reference sequence). The CDR3 spans 15 residues. CDR3 loop: CAWSGTFPEPYEQYF. CDR3 nucleotides: TGTGCCTGGAGTGGGACATTCCCTGAACCCTACGAGCAGTACTTC.

This clone was observed at least ten times. J is TRBJ2-5 and V is TRBV30, with D perhaps given as TRBD1 or TRBD2 (6 bases each). The CDR3 sequence is 15 residues long. The V and J ends lost 4 bases and 1 base respectively, with 16 bases between them. Germline V gives CDR1 GTSNPN, CDR2 SVGIG (reference sequence). CDR3 in DNA: TGTGCCTGGACTATTTTAGGGGGGCCCCAAGAGACCCAGTACTTC. Its translation: CAWTILGGPQETQYF.

The chain carries TRBV7-9 and TRBJ2-7, with D possibly TRBD2 on 5 matching bases. Trimming removed 5 bases at V and 2 bases at J, with 13 bases between. Germline V gene lookup returns CDR1 SEHNR and CDR2 FQNEAQ (reference sequence). The CDR3 is made up of 14 amino acids. CDR3 DNA: TGTGCCAGCAGCAAAGGACTGAACCCCTACGAGCAGTACTTC. This sequence encodes CASSKGLNPYEQYF.

The chain employs TRBV29-1 and TRBJ2-7, with TRBD1 matching over 9 bases. Per germline, CDR1 SQVTM and CDR2 ANQGSEA. V trimming: 7 bases; J trimming: 1 base; junction bases outside the gene matches: 5. The CDR3 is 13 residues long. CDR3 sequence: CSARTGESYEQYF. For the CDR3, the DNA is TGCAGCGCTCGGACAGGGGAATCCTACGAGCAGTACTTC.